This TCR beta chain is drawn from a study of T-cell reconstitution after alpha-beta-depleted transplantation in children. This clonotype was observed at least ten times. Unique molecular identifiers tagged the TCRbeta library. One entry per CDR3 protein results from TCRdb running MiXCR on the PCR reads. The sample has hundreds of thousands of distinct CDR3 sequences, about 15% seen once. CDR3 size: 13 residues. Germline CDR1 reads MNHNY; CDR2 reads SVGAGI (reference sequence). V lost 7 bases and J lost 4, with 13 bases in between. The TCR was taken from a human donor who donated a stem cell graft to a child with acute myeloid leukemia. This chain links TRBV6-6 with TRBJ1-2; D gene uncertain. Material: PBMCs from the stem cell graft donor, obtained from the stem cell graft. The CDR3 protein is CASTSTLIYGYTF. The CDR3 bases are TGTGCCAGCACCTCGACCCTGATCTATGGCTACACCTTC.